Each of the 23 T cell receptor beta chains below was sequenced from the same sample in a study of glioma-infiltrating T cells. Amplification of TCR alpha and beta CDR3 regions from RNA used iRepertoire nested multiplex PCR. TCRdb analysed the multiplex PCR reads with MiXCR anew, one entry per CDR3 protein. The repertoire holds about 93,000 distinct CDR3 sequences, roughly 39% seen once, with roughly two fifths in the top ten. The source material was glioma tissue, nonneoplastic brain tissue, or PBMCs (not recorded which). These receptors all come from a human donor with low-grade glioma or glioblastoma, undergoing nonglioma brain surgery, or in good health (not recorded which).

This clonotype was recorded a few times. This CDR3 is missing its conserved last phenylalanine or tryptophan, likely due to a read error. The gene calls are TRBV7-2 and TRBJ2-3, with D tentatively TRBD2 (5 bases). This CDR3 region has 14 residues. The ends were cut back, 3 bases at V and 0 bases at J, with 7 bases in the middle. Germline V lookup: CDR1 SGHTA, CDR2 FQGNSA. The CDR3 sequence is CASSFRGSTDTQYL. DNA of the CDR3: TGTGCCAGCAGCTTCCGCGGGAGCACAGATACGCAGTATCTT.

This clonotype was seen many times. This rearrangement joins TRBV10-3 to TRBJ2-1; tentatively, D is TRBD1 or TRBD2 (6 bases each). The CDR3 runs to 16 residues. In germline, CDR1 is ENHRY, CDR2 SYGVKD. Trimming shortened V by 3 bases and J by 7 bases, and 19 bases separated the two germline ends. CDR3 nucleotides: TGTGCCATCAGTGACGGTCGGGGGCCAGGAAGAAATGAGCAGTTCTTC. This gives the protein CAISDGRGPGRNEQFF.

This clonotype was seen ten or more times. The V call is TRBV4-1, the J call TRBJ2-1; D tentatively fits TRBD1 or TRBD2 (5 bases each). The length of the CDR3 is 16 residues. V was clipped by 2 bases and J by 0 bases, with 11 bases between them. CDR1 is MGHRA, CDR2 YSYEKL, per germline. In nucleotides, the CDR3 is TGCGCCAGCAGCCAACCGGGACGGTCCTCCTACAATGAGCAGTTCTTC. It encodes CASSQPGRSSYNEQFF.

At least ten counts were recorded for this clonotype. The genes are TRBV19 and TRBJ2-2; tentatively, D is TRBD1 (5 bases). CDR1 is LNHDA and CDR2 is SQIVND in the germline V gene (reference sequence). Deletions cut 7 bases from V and 7 bases from J, with 19 bases between. The CDR3 is 15 residues long. As DNA, the CDR3 is TGTGCCAGTATTAAGGGGCAGGGCAAGAGCGGGGAGCTGTTTTTT. Amino acids: CASIKGQGKSGELFF. Looking up the rest from reference TRBV19 and TRBJ2-2 gives the full variable domain: DGGITQSPKYLFRKEGQNVTLSCEQNLNHDAMYWYRQDPGQGLRLIYYSQIVNDFQKGDIAEGYSVSREKKESFPLTVTSAQKNPTAFYLCASIKGQGKSGELFFGEGSRLTVL.

Ten or more counts support this clonotype. The V gene is TRBV2, the J gene TRBJ1-1; perhaps TRBD1 as D (6 bases). Germline V gives CDR1 SNHLY, CDR2 FYNNEI. V lost 7 bases and J 4 bases, leaving 19 bases between the germline ends. This CDR3 region has 15 residues. The CDR3 protein is CASKTFGGAGTEAFF. In DNA, the CDR3 is TGTGCCAGCAAAACCTTCGGGGGGGCCGGCACTGAAGCTTTCTTT.

This clonotype has only a few counts. At one of its ends the junction is not consistent with the germline gene, which may arise from a read error. The chain uses TRBV10-3 and TRBJ1-5; 12 bases are a match to TRBD1. Germline V gives CDR1 ENHRY, CDR2 SYGVKD. This CDR3 comprises 22 residues. The CDR3 sequence: CGISGSGTGGRLPPYSNQPQHF. Written as DNA, the CDR3 is TGTGGCATCAGTGGGTCTGGGACAGGGGGCCGATTACCACCTTATAGCAATCAGCCCCAGCATTTT.

The J gene is TRBJ1-2, the V gene TRBV6-2 or TRBV6-3, with D perhaps TRBD1 (6 bases). The CDR3 is 15 amino acids. Trimming left V 6 bases short and J 3 bases short, with 17 bases between. Germline V lookup: CDR1 MNHEY, CDR2 SVGEGT. Here the CDR3 reads CASSPTPDRDYGYTF. Here the CDR3 DNA reads TGTGCCAGCAGCCCTACCCCGGACAGAGACTATGGCTACACCTTC.

Note on this clonotype: This may be a read error, as it is one base from a much larger clone. The chain couples TRBV5-1 to TRBJ2-7, with no clear D. The ends were cut back, 3 bases at V and 7 bases at J, with 17 bases in the middle. The CDR3 totals 14 residues. Germline V gene lookup returns CDR1 SGHRS and CDR2 YFSETQ. The CDR3 region is CASSYRYVPLEQYF. The CDR3 DNA sequence: TGCGCCAGCAGCTACCGGTACGTACCGTTGGAGCAGTACTTC.

A single count supports this clonotype. A read error may explain this, as a much larger clone is one base away. The V and J genes are TRBV3-1 and TRBJ2-7, with 12 bases identical to TRBD1. CDR1 and CDR2 (germline): LGHDT, YNNKEL (reference sequence). This CDR3 has 15 residues. Germline trimming cut 3 bases from V and 5 bases from J; bases unmatched to any gene: 5. The CDR3 DNA reads TGTGCCAGCAGCCAGGGACAGGGGGCGCACCACGAGCAGTACTTC. Amino acids: CASSQGQGAHHEQYF.

In regard to this clonotype: A much bigger clone sits one base away, suggesting this may be a read error. The rearrangement links TRBV18 to TRBJ1-6; D is unresolved. CDR1 and CDR2 (germline): KGHSH, LQKENI. The CDR3 extends over 14 amino acids. The CDR3 bases are TGTGCCAGCTCACCAGCAGGATATAATTCACACCTCCACTTT. Translated: CASSPAGYNSHLHF.

In the case of this clonotype: This sequence may be a read error, since a much larger clone differs from it by one base. Since the CDR3 does not end with the conserved phenylalanine or tryptophan, this likely comes from a read error. The CDR3 DNA reads TGTGCCAGCAGTGGCCTAACAGGGGTAACTGGGGCCAACGTCCTGACTTTG. This codes for CASSGLTGVTGANVLTL. The chain recombines TRBV2 with TRBJ2-6; TRBD1 aligns across 7 bases. V lost 4 bases to trimming and J lost 2 bases; unmatched junction nucleotides: 8. The CDR3 contains 17 residues. Germline V gives CDR1 SNHLY, CDR2 FYNNEI.

In the case of this clonotype: This may be a read error: a much more frequent sequence differs by one nucleotide. The genes are TRBV19 and TRBJ2-2; D gene ambiguous. The length of the CDR3 is 18 residues. Germline loops: CDR1 LNHDA, CDR2 SQIVND (reference sequence). V was trimmed by 7 bases and J by 0 bases, leaving 21 bases between them. The CDR3 DNA sequence: TGTGCCAGTAACCCCAAACCCCAGTCCGCCGCGAACACCGGGGAGCTGTTTTTT. It encodes CASNPKPQSAANTGELFF.

As concerns this clonotype: Just one base apart from a much larger clone, this may be a read error. This chain joins TRBV5-1 and TRBJ2-2; D unresolved. V was trimmed by 7 bases and J by 0 bases, leaving 4 bases between them. Per germline, CDR1 SGHRS and CDR2 YFSETQ. The CDR3 has 12 residues. In DNA form, the CDR3 reads TGCGCCAGCGGCTCGAACACCGGGGAGCTGTTTTTT. This translates into CASGSNTGELFF.

This clonotype was observed once. It is likely a read error, because the conserved phenylalanine at the end of the CDR3 is missing. The CDR3 DNA follows: TGTGCTAGCAGAGCAGGACAGGGCCACGAGCAGTACTCC. It yields the protein CASRAGQGHEQYS. V and J are TRBV6-1 and TRBJ2-7; 8 nucleotides line up with TRBD1. This CDR3 comprises 13 residues. The germline V gene has CDR1 MNHNS and CDR2 SASEGT.

This clonotype was seen repeatedly, ten times or more. The chain has TRBV10-1 and TRBJ2-2; D remains ambiguous. CDR3 length: 14 residues. Per the germline V gene, CDR1 is WNHNN and CDR2 is SYGVQD (reference sequence). Trimming stripped 0 bases from V and 4 bases from J, with 6 bases between. CDR3: CASSESISTGELFF. In DNA, the CDR3 is TGCGCCAGCAGTGAGTCGATAAGCACCGGGGAGCTGTTTTTT.

Note on this clonotype: A much larger clone sits a single nucleotide away, making a read error possible. CDR3 loop: CASSLGQYDEQFF. For the CDR3, the DNA is TGCGCCAGCAGCTTGGGACAGTACGATGAGCAGTTCTTC. The chain links TRBV5-1 to TRBJ2-1; the D gene is possibly TRBD1 (5 bases). The CDR3 is 13 residues long. Germline CDR1 reads SGHRS; CDR2 reads YFSETQ. V gave up 0 bases and J gave up 8 bases, with 9 bases separating them.

In regard to this clonotype: One junction end does not reproduce the germline sequence, and a read error may be involved. The genes are TRBV7-8 and TRBJ2-1; 9 positions agree with TRBD2. Germline V gives CDR1 SGHVS, CDR2 FQNEAQ. This CDR3 spans 15 amino acids. This chain's CDR3 is CACSLSRGGRDEQFF. CDR3 coding DNA: TGTGCCTGCAGCTTGTCGCGGGGGGGCCGGGACGAGCAGTTCTTC.

The table lists this clonotype with many counts. CDR3 DNA sequence: TGCAGTGCTAACCATGAGGAGGCTGAAAAACTGTTTTTT. This sequence encodes CSANHEEAEKLFF. The chain joins TRBV20-1 to TRBJ1-4; D not certain. V shed 4 bases and J shed 7 bases, with 13 bases lying between them. Looked up from germline, CDR1 is DFQATT and CDR2 is SNEGSKA (reference sequence). The CDR3 loop spans 13 amino acids.

V is TRBV2 and J is TRBJ1-2; unclear D gene. V was shortened by 4 bases and J by 8 bases, with 17 bases between the two germline ends. Germline CDR1 SNHLY, CDR2 FYNNEI. The CDR3 spans 14 residues. The CDR3 DNA sequence: TGTGCCAGCAGTGTAGACGGCGACGGCTGGGGCTACACCTTC. This encodes CASSVDGDGWGYTF.

This clonotype was recorded at least ten times. This rearrangement joins TRBV2 to TRBJ1-1; 8 bases are shared with TRBD1. The V gene end was trimmed by 4 bases and the J gene end by 7 bases; junction bases not matched to a gene: 8. Looked up from germline, CDR1 is SNHLY and CDR2 is FYNNEI. The CDR3 runs 14 residues. As DNA, the CDR3 is TGTGCCAGCAGTGGGAAGACAGGGGTCGGTGAAGCTTTCTTT. This sequence encodes CASSGKTGVGEAFF.

Concerning this clonotype: A read error is possible here, since a much larger clone lies one base away. The CDR3 does not close with the conserved phenylalanine or tryptophan, likely indicating a read error. The chain carries TRBV7-9 and TRBJ2-7; TRBD2 aligns across 9 bases. The CDR3 is 18 amino acids. Germline V gives CDR1 SEHNR, CDR2 FQNEAQ (reference sequence). J lost 3 bases, V lost 6 bases, and 18 bases had no gene match. This CDR3 reads CASRPGTSLPGGVYEQYS. The CDR3 bases are TGTGCCAGCAGACCCGGGACTAGCCTACCGGGGGGGGTCTACGAGCAGTACTCC.

Concerning this clonotype itself: A much larger clone sits a single nucleotide away, making a read error possible. This chain connects TRBV12-3 or TRBV12-4 to TRBJ2-6; the match to TRBD1 covers 7 bases. The CDR3 sequence is 15 residues long. CDR3 protein: CASSYGLKGANVPTF. As DNA, the CDR3 is TGTGCCAGCAGTTACGGGCTTAAGGGGGCCAACGTCCCGACTTTC.

V is TRBV27 and J is TRBJ2-1; tentatively, D is TRBD2 (5 bases). CDR1 MNHEY and CDR2 SMNVEV come from the germline V gene (reference sequence). Trimming removed 5 bases at V and 12 bases at J, with 20 bases between. This CDR3 is built from 14 residues. The CDR3 DNA sequence: TGTGCCAGCAGTCCCCGCCATCCTCGGGATACGCAGTTCTTC. Its translation is CASSPRHPRDTQFF.